The TCR beta chain under discussion was sequenced for a study of T cell repertoires in cytomegalovirus infection. Background on the study: Matching HLA type and CMV infection were both indicated by public TCR beta signatures. Regarding the study as a whole: Carriers of CMV and the relevant HLA type were discriminated by public TCR beta frequency.

This clonotype occurred a few times. What it recognizes is unknown. The CDR3 is 16 amino acids. Germline CDR1 MDHEN, CDR2 SYDVKM. The V gene lost 3 bases and the J gene lost 0 bases, with 15 bases spanning the gap. TCRdb reprocessed the reads with MiXCR, giving one entry per CDR3 protein. The table has some 240,000 distinct CDR3 sequences, about 18% seen once; the top ten hold approximately 51%. V is TRBV28 and J is TRBJ2-7; D gene ambiguous. The clonotype was recovered from a human donor in good health (CMV status not recorded). Some clones in this sample may be carry-over from other donors' samples. Sequenced material: CD8+ T cells from PBMCs. CDR3 sequence reads: CASSLEYIPRSYEQYF. The CDR3 DNA is TGTGCCAGCAGTTTGGAGTATATTCCGCGCTCCTACGAGCAGTACTTC. Using reference TRBV28 and TRBJ2-7 for the parts outside the CDR3, the full variable domain is DVKVTQSSRYLVKRTGEKVFLECVQDMDHENMFWYRQDPGLGLRLIYFSYDVKMKEKGDIPEGYSVSREKKERFSLILESASTNQTSMYLCASSLEYIPRSYEQYFGPGTRLTVT.